This T cell receptor beta chain was recovered during a study of T cell responses to AZD1222 COVID-19 vaccine. At the level of the study: The analysis combined second doses at about 4 or about 12 weeks.

Points on this clone: The antigen remains undetermined.

V lost 3 bases and J lost 3; bases outside the gene matches: 5. The length of the CDR3 is 15 residues. Germline V gene sequence: CDR1 SGHTA, CDR2 FQGNSA. Study-wide points: CD4 TCRs linked to vaccination spanned spike, dominating at 160-218 and 743-854. The study sampled repertoires only after the peak T cell response. Nearly half of unique spike-specific TCRs reportedly avoided B.1.351 and B.1.1.7 mutated regions.

Data came from immunoSEQ multiplex PCR; TCRdb stores just in-frame clones and leaves some out. The table has around 140,000 clones, approximately 94% seen once. The sequences come from peripheral blood, collected on day 0 of AZD1222 vaccination. The rearrangement uses TRBV7-2 and TRBJ1-5; 7 bases are shared with TRBD1. The sequence came from an adult in good health. DNA for the CDR3: TGTGCCAGCAGCTTCACAGGGGTATACAATCAGCCCCAGCATTTT. As protein: CASSFTGVYNQPQHF.